Presented here are 18 T cell receptor beta chains from one specimen sequenced in a study of molecular identifiers for immune sequencing clone quantification (dated by TCRdb to 2017 to 2018). Libraries were built with PCR. The sequencing machine was a NextSeq 500. TCRdb reran the public reads through fastp at Q25 and MiXCR, keeping productive beta chains. Every entry covers one CDR3 protein and lists the most common genes and DNA from its rows. The sample table shows some 590,000 distinct CDR3 sequences, and over 25% are seen once. In total, the top ten clones hold 0.7% to 0.95% of the sample. Sample: naive CD8+ T cells from blood, with Jurkat cell RNA spiked in. This specimen's cell subset or site label, per the study, means: FACS-sorted CD8+CD4-CCR7+CD45RA+ naive T cells. These receptors were taken from a human donor in good health. Some libraries in this study had Jurkat cell RNA spiked in.

This clonotype was recorded at least ten times. The V gene is TRBV19, the J gene TRBJ2-7; 7 bases map to TRBD1. The length of the CDR3 is 13 residues. V shed 5 bases, J shed 5 bases, and the junction held 6 bases outside the gene matches. Germline CDR1 reads LNHDA; CDR2 reads SQIVND (reference sequence). In nucleotides, the CDR3 is TGTGCCAGTAGTCCGTCGACAGGGAACGAGCAGTACTTC. Its protein product is CASSPSTGNEQYF.

This clonotype was observed at least ten times. J is TRBJ2-7 and V is TRBV28; 7 bases agree with TRBD1. The CDR3 is 13 residues long. Germline V gene lookup returns CDR1 MDHEN and CDR2 SYDVKM. V shed 5 bases and J 4 bases; nucleotides not matched to a gene: 5. CDR3 amino acids: CASSLGQLYEQYF. For the CDR3, the DNA is TGTGCCAGCAGTCTGGGACAGCTTTACGAGCAGTACTTC. Filled out from reference TRBV28 and TRBJ2-7, the complete variable domain reads DVKVTQSSRYLVKRTGEKVFLECVQDMDHENMFWYRQDPGLGLRLIYFSYDVKMKEKGDIPEGYSVSREKKERFSLILESASTNQTSMYLCASSLGQLYEQYFGPGTRLTVT.

This clonotype appeared a few times. The chain uses TRBV27 and TRBJ2-7; 7 nucleotides align to TRBD2. The CDR3 spans 14 residues. The J segment lost 6 bases and the V segment lost 5 bases, leaving 10 bases of the junction unmatched. Germline V lookup: CDR1 MNHEY, CDR2 SMNVEV (reference sequence). This CDR3 reads CASSPITSDGEQYF. CDR3 DNA: TGTGCCAGCAGTCCGATCACTAGCGACGGCGAGCAGTACTTC.

The rearrangement joins TRBV12-3 or TRBV12-4 to TRBJ2-7; 11 nucleotides line up with TRBD2. CDR3 length equals 15 residues. After removal of 5 bases from V and 5 bases from J, the junction contained 8 bases not matched to a gene. In DNA form, the CDR3 reads TGTGCCAGCAGTCCGGCGGTTAGCGGGGGGGACGAGCAGTACTTC. Translation gives CASSPAVSGGDEQYF.

V is TRBV6-5 and J is TRBJ1-1; unclear D gene. Trimming left V 5 bases short and J 1 base short, with 14 bases between. The CDR3 is 15 residues long. Germline V lookup: CDR1 MNHEY, CDR2 SVGAGI. CDR3: CASSDPLLENTEAFF. CDR3 nucleotides: TGTGCCAGCAGTGACCCCCTCCTCGAGAACACTGAAGCTTTCTTT.

This clonotype was recorded a few times. The V call is TRBV9, the J call TRBJ2-2, with no clear D. Germline lookup yields CDR1 SGDLS and CDR2 YYNGEE. The V end was cut by 1 base, the J end by 3 bases, with 7 bases between. The CDR3 runs 14 residues. The DNA of the CDR3 is TGTGCCAGCAGCGTACTCTCGGACACCGGGGAGCTGTTTTTT. It is translated as CASSVLSDTGELFF.

The sample holds a few counts of this clonotype. CDR3 bases: TGTGCCTGGACCAGGGGAAATAATTCACCCCTCCACTTT. This gives the protein CAWTRGNNSPLHF. This sequence joins TRBV30 and TRBJ1-6, with D tentatively TRBD1 (6 bases). The CDR3 runs to 13 residues. Germline V CDR1 and CDR2: GTSNPN, SVGIG (reference sequence). Trimming removed 4 bases from V and 5 bases from J, with 9 bases in between.

There are a few counts of this clonotype. J is TRBJ1-5 and V is TRBV19, with D possibly being TRBD1 (5 bases). V dropped 10 bases and J dropped 3 bases, with 16 bases sitting between them. Germline lookup yields CDR1 LNHDA and CDR2 SQIVND (reference sequence). The CDR3 is 14 residues long. DNA of the CDR3: TGTGCCACCTGGGGCGGGGGGAACAATCAGCCCCAGCATTTT. Its translation: CATWGGGNNQPQHF.

This clonotype was seen many times. The V and J genes are TRBV29-1 and TRBJ1-2, with D unresolved. Germline CDR1 SQVTM, CDR2 ANQGSEA. V lost 6 bases and J lost 0, with 5 bases in between. The CDR3 has 11 residues. CDR3 region: CSVLANYGYTF. In DNA form, the CDR3 reads TGCAGCGTCCTAGCTAACTATGGCTACACCTTC.

In this sample, this clonotype turned up a few times. The chain joins TRBV28 to TRBJ2-7; the D gene is possibly TRBD1 (6 bases). From germline, CDR1 is MDHEN and CDR2 SYDVKM. The CDR3 extends over 16 amino acids. V lost 4 bases to trimming and J lost 0 bases, with 16 bases between them. The CDR3 DNA reads as TGTGCCAGCAGTTCCTCCATACAGGGTGGCTCCTACGAGCAGTACTTC. Its translation is CASSSSIQGGSYEQYF.

This clonotype came up many times. The chain combines TRBV27 with TRBJ2-1, with D perhaps matching TRBD2 (7 bases). CDR3 length equals 13 residues. Germline lookup yields CDR1 MNHEY and CDR2 SMNVEV (reference sequence). The V and J ends lost 6 bases and 10 bases respectively, with 16 bases between them. CDR3 sequence reads: CASSPGGPREQFF. CDR3 DNA: TGTGCCAGCAGCCCGGGGGGCCCAAGGGAGCAGTTCTTC.

This clonotype has more than one count but fewer than ten. The rearrangement joins TRBV6-1 to TRBJ1-4; D not resolved. The germline gives CDR1 MNHNS, CDR2 SASEGT. V shed 10 bases and J shed 5 bases, with 14 bases lying between them. This CDR3 spans 13 amino acids. The CDR3 region is CATKPPRNEKLFF. For the CDR3, the DNA is TGTGCCACGAAGCCCCCCAGAAATGAAAAACTGTTTTTT.

This clonotype was picked up a small number of times. The chain is built from TRBV24-1 and TRBJ2-7, with D tentatively TRBD1 (5 bases). The CDR3 has 12 amino acids. With 7 bases removed from V and 6 bases from J, the gap between germline ends came to 12 bases. Germline V gene lookup returns CDR1 KGHDR and CDR2 SFDVKD. The CDR3 region has the DNA TGTGCCACCAGCTCAGGGTCGCTCGAGCAGTACTTC. The encoded protein is CATSSGSLEQYF.

Many counts were recorded for this clonotype. The V call is TRBV27, the J call TRBJ1-1; D uncertain. The germline V gene encodes CDR1 MNHEY and CDR2 SMNVEV (reference sequence). This CDR3 region has 13 residues. V was pared by 7 bases and J by 2 bases, with 11 bases between. Here the CDR3 DNA reads TGTGCCAGCAAACTTGGTTCTAACACTGAAGCTTTCTTT. Its translation is CASKLGSNTEAFF.

The chain combines TRBV19 with TRBJ1-1; TRBD1 agrees at 8 bases. Germline V CDR1 and CDR2: LNHDA, SQIVND (reference sequence). J gave up 2 bases and V 3 bases, and 5 bases lay outside the gene matches. This CDR3 comprises 15 residues. DNA for the CDR3: TGTGCCAGTAGTATGGGAGACAGGGGTAACACTGAAGCTTTCTTT. Encoded protein: CASSMGDRGNTEAFF.

The rearrangement uses TRBV7-2 and TRBJ2-7, with 16 positions matching TRBD2. CDR1 and CDR2 from the germline V gene are SGHTA and FQGNSA. With V trimmed by 4 bases and J by 2 bases, 11 bases remained unmatched. This CDR3 is built from 19 residues. The CDR3 loop is CASSSGTSGRAEDPYEQYF. The CDR3 coding sequence is TGTGCCAGCAGCTCGGGGACTAGCGGGAGGGCCGAGGATCCCTACGAGCAGTACTTC.

This clonotype was seen repeatedly, ten times or more. The chain links TRBV14 to TRBJ1-1; D unclear. The CDR3 is 15 residues long. V lost 4 bases and J 2 bases, leaving 14 bases between the germline ends. Per the germline V gene, CDR1 is SGHDN and CDR2 is FVKESK. The CDR3 here is CASSPLVGLNTEAFF. The CDR3 nucleotides are TGTGCCAGCAGCCCGCTCGTCGGGTTAAACACTGAAGCTTTCTTT.

J is TRBJ2-5 and V is TRBV10-3; perhaps TRBD1 as D (6 bases). This CDR3 contains 15 residues. Germline values: CDR1 ENHRY, CDR2 SYGVKD. Trimming shortened V by 0 bases and J by 2 bases, and 10 bases separated the two germline ends. CDR3 DNA sequence: TGTGCCATCAGTGAGTCGCAAGGACAGCAAGAGACCCAGTACTTC. This codes for CAISESQGQQETQYF.